The clone carrying this T cell receptor beta chain was seen repeatedly, ten times or more. This entry belongs to a study of spatial heterogeneity in lung cancer. Documented time point: sample taken at primary tumor resection. Unsorted samples of tumor, nontumor lung or frozen PBMC had their whole RNA sequenced. TCRdb re-called the 5' RACE reads with MiXCR, one entry per CDR3 protein. Counted here are around 24,000 distinct CDR3 sequences, around 13% occurring once; the ten biggest clones make up around 23%. CDR3 size: 15 residues. The receptor comes from a female donor with early-stage non-small cell lung cancer. The rearrangement links TRBV3-2 to TRBJ2-1; the DNA was not compared with TRBD1, the D call given in the table. TRBV3-2 constitutes a pseudogene. The sample was PBMCs, taken at surgery. CDR3 coding DNA: TGTGCCAGCAGCCAGCCGGGACAGGAGTACAATGAGCAGTTCTTC. It is translated as CASSQPGQEYNEQFF.